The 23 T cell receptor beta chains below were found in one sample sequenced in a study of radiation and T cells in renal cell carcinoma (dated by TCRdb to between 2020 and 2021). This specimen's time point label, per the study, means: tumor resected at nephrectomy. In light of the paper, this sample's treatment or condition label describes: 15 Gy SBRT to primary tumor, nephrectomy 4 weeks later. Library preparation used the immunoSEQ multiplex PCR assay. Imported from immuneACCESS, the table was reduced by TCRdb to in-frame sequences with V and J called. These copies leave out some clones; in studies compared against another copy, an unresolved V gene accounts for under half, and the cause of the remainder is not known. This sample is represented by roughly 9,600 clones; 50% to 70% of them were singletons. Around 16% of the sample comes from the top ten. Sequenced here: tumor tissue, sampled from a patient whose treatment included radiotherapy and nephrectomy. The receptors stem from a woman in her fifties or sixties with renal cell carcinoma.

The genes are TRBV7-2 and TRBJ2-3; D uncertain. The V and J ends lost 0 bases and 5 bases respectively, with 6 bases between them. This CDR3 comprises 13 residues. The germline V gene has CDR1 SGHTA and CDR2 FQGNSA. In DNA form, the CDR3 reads TGTGCCAGCAGCTTAGCGGTCGGAGATACGCAGTATTTT. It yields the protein CASSLAVGDTQYF.

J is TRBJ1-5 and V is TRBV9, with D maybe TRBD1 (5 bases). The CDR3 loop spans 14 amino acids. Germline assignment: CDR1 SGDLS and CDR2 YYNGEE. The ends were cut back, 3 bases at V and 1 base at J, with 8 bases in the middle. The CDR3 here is CASSGGQSNQPQHF. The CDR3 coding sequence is TGTGCCAGCAGCGGCGGACAAAGCAATCAGCCCCAGCATTTT.

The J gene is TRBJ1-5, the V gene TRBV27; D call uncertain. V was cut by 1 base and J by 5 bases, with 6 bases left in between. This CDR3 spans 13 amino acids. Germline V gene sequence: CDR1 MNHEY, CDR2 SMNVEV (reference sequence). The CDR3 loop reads CASSLYWDQPQHF. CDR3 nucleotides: TGTGCCAGCAGTTTATACTGGGATCAGCCCCAGCATTTT.

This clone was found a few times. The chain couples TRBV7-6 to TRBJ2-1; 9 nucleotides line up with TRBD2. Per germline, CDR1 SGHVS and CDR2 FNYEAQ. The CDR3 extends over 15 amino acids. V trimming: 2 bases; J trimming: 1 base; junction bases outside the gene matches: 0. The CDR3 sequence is CASSLLAGSYNEQFF. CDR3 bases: TGTGCCAGCAGCTTACTAGCGGGGTCCTACAATGAGCAGTTCTTC.

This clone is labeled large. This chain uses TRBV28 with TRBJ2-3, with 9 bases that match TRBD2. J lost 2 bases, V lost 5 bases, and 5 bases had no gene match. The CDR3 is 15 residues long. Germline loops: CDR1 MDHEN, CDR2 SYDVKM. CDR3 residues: CASSPPSGITDTQYF. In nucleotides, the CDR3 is TGTGCCAGCAGTCCCCCTAGCGGGATCACAGATACGCAGTATTTT. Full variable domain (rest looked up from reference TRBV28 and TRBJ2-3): DVKVTQSSRYLVKRTGEKVFLECVQDMDHENMFWYRQDPGLGLRLIYFSYDVKMKEKGDIPEGYSVSREKKERFSLILESASTNQTSMYLCASSPPSGITDTQYFGPGTRLTVL.

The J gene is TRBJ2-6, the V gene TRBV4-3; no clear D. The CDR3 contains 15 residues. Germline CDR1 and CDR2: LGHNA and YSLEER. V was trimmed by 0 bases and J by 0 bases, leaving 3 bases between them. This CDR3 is CASSQDGSGANVLTF. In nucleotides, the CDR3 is TGCGCCAGCAGCCAAGATGGCTCTGGGGCCAACGTCCTGACTTTC.

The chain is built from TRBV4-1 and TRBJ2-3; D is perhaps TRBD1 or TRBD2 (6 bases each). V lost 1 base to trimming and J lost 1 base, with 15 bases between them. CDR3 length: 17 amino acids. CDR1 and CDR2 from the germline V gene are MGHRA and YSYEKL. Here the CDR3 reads CASSQGSAGEGTDTQYF. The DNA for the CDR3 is TGCGCCAGCAGCCAAGGCTCCGCAGGGGAGGGCACAGATACGCAGTATTTT.

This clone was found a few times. The chain's CDR3 is CASSLDEGQSYEQYF. The CDR3 DNA reads as TGCGCCAGCAGCTTGGACGAGGGACAGTCCTACGAGCAGTACTTC. The genes are TRBV5-1 and TRBJ2-7, with 7 bases matching TRBD1. Unmatched junction bases numbered 4, after V lost 0 bases and J lost 1 base. The CDR3 runs 15 residues. The germline V gene has CDR1 SGHRS and CDR2 YFSETQ.

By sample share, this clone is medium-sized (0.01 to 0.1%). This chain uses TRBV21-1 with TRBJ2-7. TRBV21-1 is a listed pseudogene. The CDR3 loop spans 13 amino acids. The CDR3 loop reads CASSPLCSYEQYF. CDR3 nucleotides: TGTGCCAGCAGCCCGCTTTGTTCTTACGAGCAGTACTTC.

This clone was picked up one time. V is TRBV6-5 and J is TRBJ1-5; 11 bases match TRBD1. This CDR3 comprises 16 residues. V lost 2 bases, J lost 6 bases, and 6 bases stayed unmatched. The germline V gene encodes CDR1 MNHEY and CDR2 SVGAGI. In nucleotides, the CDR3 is TGTGCCAGCAGTTACCGACGGACAGGGGGCGGTCAGCCCCAGCATTTT. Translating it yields CASSYRRTGGGQPQHF.

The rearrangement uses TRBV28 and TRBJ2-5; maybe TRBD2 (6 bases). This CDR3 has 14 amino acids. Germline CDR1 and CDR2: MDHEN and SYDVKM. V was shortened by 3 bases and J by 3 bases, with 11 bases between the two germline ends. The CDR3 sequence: CASSFSAGKETQYF. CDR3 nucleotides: TGTGCCAGCAGTTTTTCGGCGGGAAAAGAGACCCAGTACTTC.

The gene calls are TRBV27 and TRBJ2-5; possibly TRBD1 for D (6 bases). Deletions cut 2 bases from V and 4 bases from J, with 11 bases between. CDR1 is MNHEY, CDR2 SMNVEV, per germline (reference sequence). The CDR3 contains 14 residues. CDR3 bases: TGTGCCAGCAGTTTAGAACAGGGATTAGAGACCCAGTACTTC. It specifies CASSLEQGLETQYF.

The CDR3 nucleotides are TGTGCCAGCAGCCTAGGGCCGGATGAAAAACTGTTTTTT. Protein product: CASSLGPDEKLFF. This chain joins TRBV7-2 and TRBJ1-4; D ambiguous. The CDR3 consists of 13 residues. Germline CDR1 SGHTA, CDR2 FQGNSA. The germline V and J ends were trimmed by 5 bases and 6 bases, with 10 bases remaining between them. Using reference TRBV7-2 and TRBJ1-4 for the parts outside the CDR3, the full variable domain is GAGVSQSPSNKVTEKGKDVELRCDPISGHTALYWYRQSLGQGLEFLIYFQGNSAPDKSGLPSDRFSAERTGGSVSTLTIQRTQQEDSAVYLCASSLGPDEKLFFGSGTQLSVL.

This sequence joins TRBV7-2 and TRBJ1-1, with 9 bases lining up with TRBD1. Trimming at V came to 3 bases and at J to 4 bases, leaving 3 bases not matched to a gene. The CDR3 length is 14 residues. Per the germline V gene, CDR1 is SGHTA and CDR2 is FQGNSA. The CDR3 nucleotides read TGTGCCAGCAGCTTTGGGACAGGGATCACTGAAGCTTTCTTT. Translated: CASSFGTGITEAFF.

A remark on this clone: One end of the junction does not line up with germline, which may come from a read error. CDR3 amino acids: CASSPGGGDGSYEQYF. The DNA for the CDR3 is TGCGCCAGCAGCCCCGGAGGAGGGGATGGCTCCTACGAGCAGTACTTC. This chain links TRBV7-9 with TRBJ2-7; D may be TRBD2 (6 bases). Germline CDR1 SEHNR, CDR2 FQNEAQ (reference sequence). CDR3 length equals 16 residues.

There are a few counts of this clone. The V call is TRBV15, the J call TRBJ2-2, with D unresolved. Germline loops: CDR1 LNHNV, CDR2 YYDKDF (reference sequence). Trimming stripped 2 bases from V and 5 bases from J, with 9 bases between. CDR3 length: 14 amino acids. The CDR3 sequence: CATSRSLDTGELFF. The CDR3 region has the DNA TGTGCCACCAGCAGATCCTTGGATACCGGGGAGCTGTTTTTT.

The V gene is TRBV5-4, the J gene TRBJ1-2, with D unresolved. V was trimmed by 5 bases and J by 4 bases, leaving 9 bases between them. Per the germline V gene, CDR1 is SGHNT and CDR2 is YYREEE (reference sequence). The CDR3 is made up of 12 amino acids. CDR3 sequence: CASSSAFYGYTF. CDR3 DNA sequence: TGTGCCAGCAGTAGTGCCTTCTATGGCTACACCTTC.

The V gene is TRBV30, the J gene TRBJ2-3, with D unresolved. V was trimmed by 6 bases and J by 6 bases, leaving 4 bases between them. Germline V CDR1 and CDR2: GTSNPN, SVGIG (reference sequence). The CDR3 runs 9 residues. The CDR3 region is CACGDTQYF. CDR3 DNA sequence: TGTGCCTGTGGGGATACGCAGTATTTT.

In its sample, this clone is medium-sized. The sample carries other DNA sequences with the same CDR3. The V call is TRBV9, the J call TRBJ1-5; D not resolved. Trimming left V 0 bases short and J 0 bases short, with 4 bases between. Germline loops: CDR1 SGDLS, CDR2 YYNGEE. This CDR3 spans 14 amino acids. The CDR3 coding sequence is TGTGCCAGCAGCGTAGATGGTAGCAATCAGCCCCAGCATTTT. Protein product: CASSVDGSNQPQHF.

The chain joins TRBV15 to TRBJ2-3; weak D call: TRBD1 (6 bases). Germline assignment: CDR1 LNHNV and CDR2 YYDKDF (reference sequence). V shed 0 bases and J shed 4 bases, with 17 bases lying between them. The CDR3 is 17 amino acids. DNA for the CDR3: TGTGCCACCAGCAGAGATGCATTTGGACAGCAGTCAGATACGCAGTATTTT. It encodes CATSRDAFGQQSDTQYF.

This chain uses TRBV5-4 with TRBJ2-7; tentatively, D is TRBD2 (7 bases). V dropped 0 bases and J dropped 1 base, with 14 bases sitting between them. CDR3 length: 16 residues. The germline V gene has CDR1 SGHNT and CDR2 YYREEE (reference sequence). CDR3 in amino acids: CASSLAGGRPSYEQYF. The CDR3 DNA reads TGTGCCAGCAGCTTGGCCGGGGGGCGTCCTTCCTACGAGCAGTACTTC.

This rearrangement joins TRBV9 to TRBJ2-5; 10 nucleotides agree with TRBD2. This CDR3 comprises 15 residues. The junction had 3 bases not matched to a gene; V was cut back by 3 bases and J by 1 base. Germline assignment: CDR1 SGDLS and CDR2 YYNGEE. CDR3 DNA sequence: TGTGCCAGCAGCGCCGGACTAGCGGTCCAAGAGACCCAGTACTTC. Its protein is CASSAGLAVQETQYF.

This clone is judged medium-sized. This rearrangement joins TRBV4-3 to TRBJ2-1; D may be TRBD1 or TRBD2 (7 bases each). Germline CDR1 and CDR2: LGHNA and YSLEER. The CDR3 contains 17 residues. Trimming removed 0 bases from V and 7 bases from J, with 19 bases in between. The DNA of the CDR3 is TGCGCCAGCAGCCAAGACCAGGGGGGGACTATTAGGAATGAGCAGTTCTTC. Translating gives CASSQDQGGTIRNEQFF.